The 31 T cell receptor beta chains listed next were all sequenced from one sample in a study of blood T cell repertoires in COVID-19. Libraries were prepared by immunoSEQ multiplex PCR; TCRdb keeps only in-frame clonotypes and omits some of them. The sample lists approximately 110,000 clones, about 89% seen once, with about 4.5% in the top ten. The sample taken for sequencing was peripheral blood. The receptors stem from a man aged 40-50 years with acute or convalescent COVID-19.

The V and J genes are TRBV6-2 or TRBV6-3 and TRBJ2-1; possible D gene TRBD2, 6 bases. The CDR3 covers 18 residues. Trimming stripped 4 bases from V and 1 base from J, with 20 bases between. Germline values: CDR1 MNHEY, CDR2 SVGEGT. This CDR3 is CASSSIPVAGLSYNEQFF. CDR3 sequence (DNA): TGTGCCAGCAGTTCCATCCCGGTTGCGGGGCTATCCTACAATGAGCAGTTCTTC.

The rearrangement links TRBV3-1 (or the pseudogene TRBV3-2) to TRBJ2-2; TRBD2 aligns across 12 bases. Germline V gene sequence: CDR1 LGHDT, CDR2 YNNKEL (reference sequence). The CDR3 covers 18 residues. Trimming at V came to 4 bases and at J to 7 bases, leaving 13 bases not matched to a gene. The CDR3 here is CASSRPFPSGRVGGELFF. The CDR3 nucleotides read TGTGCCAGCAGCCGACCGTTCCCTAGCGGGAGGGTTGGCGGGGAGCTGTTTTTT.

The rearrangement links TRBV10-1 to TRBJ1-5, with TRBD1 identical over 10 bases. The CDR3 sequence is 18 residues long. With V trimmed by 7 bases and J by 0 bases, 12 bases remained unmatched. Germline loops: CDR1 WNHNN, CDR2 SYGVQD (reference sequence). This CDR3 reads CASIKGDRGPLSNQPQHF. CDR3 DNA: TGCGCCAGCATCAAAGGGGACAGGGGACCTCTTAGCAATCAGCCCCAGCATTTT.

The CDR3 bases are TGCAGCGTTGGTGTGGTCCGGGCAACTAATGAAAAACTGTTTTTT. Its protein product is CSVGVVRATNEKLFF. V usage is TRBV29-1 and J usage is TRBJ1-4; no clear D gene. CDR3 length: 15 residues. With 4 bases removed from V and 0 bases from J, the gap between germline ends came to 12 bases. Germline CDR1 and CDR2: SQVTM and ANQGSEA.

CDR3 nucleotides: TGTGCCAGCAGCTTCCGGGCAGGGGGCGCTTATGGCTACACCTTC. This translates into CASSFRAGGAYGYTF. The V call is TRBV11-2, the J call TRBJ1-2; 8 bases align to TRBD1. The germline gives CDR1 SGHAT, CDR2 FQNNGV. Losses at the gene ends were 3 bases for V and 5 bases for J; bases not matched to a gene: 8. The CDR3 loop spans 15 amino acids.

The chain recombines TRBV23-1 with TRBJ1-1, with unresolved D. TRBV23-1 is treated as an ORF (open reading frame) with a function not yet certain. This CDR3 has 14 amino acids. The CDR3 DNA reads as TGCTCCTACCTATTACCCTCGAGGGACACTGAAGCTTTCTTT. Translation gives CSYLLPSRDTEAFF.

V usage is TRBV29-1 and J usage is TRBJ2-3, with 14 bases lining up with TRBD2. Trimming removed 4 bases from V and 0 bases from J; junction bases left unmatched: 6. Germline CDR1 is SQVTM and CDR2 is ANQGSEA. The CDR3 contains 17 residues. CDR3 nucleotide sequence: TGCAGCGTTGTGCGGGGACTAGCGGGGGCAAGCACAGATACGCAGTATTTT. As protein: CSVVRGLAGASTDTQYF.

V and J are TRBV13 and TRBJ1-5; TRBD1 aligns across 7 bases. J gave up 3 bases and V 3 bases, and 2 bases lay outside the gene matches. Germline values: CDR1 PRHDT, CDR2 FYEKMQ (reference sequence). The length of the CDR3 is 14 residues. CDR3 loop: CASSLGQLNQPQHF. The CDR3 DNA follows: TGTGCCAGCAGCTTGGGACAGCTCAATCAGCCCCAGCATTTT. Looking up the rest from reference TRBV13 and TRBJ1-5 gives the full variable domain: AAGVIQSPRHLIKEKRETATLKCYPIPRHDTVYWYQQGPGQDPQFLISFYEKMQSDKGSIPDRFSAQQFSDYHSELNMSSLELGDSALYFCASSLGQLNQPQHFGDGTRLSIL.

The V and J genes are TRBV10-3 and TRBJ1-1, with 10 nucleotides matching TRBD1. With 5 bases clipped from V and 1 base from J, the junction kept 4 bases outside the gene matches. The CDR3 runs 15 residues. CDR1 ENHRY and CDR2 SYGVKD come from the germline V gene. CDR3 sequence: CAISPTGGRNTEAFF. The CDR3 bases are TGTGCCATCAGTCCGACAGGGGGCCGGAACACTGAAGCTTTCTTT.

The rearrangement joins TRBV12-5 to TRBJ1-6; D may be TRBD1 (6 bases). The CDR3 consists of 15 residues. Germline V gives CDR1 LGHNT, CDR2 FRNRAP. V dropped 7 bases and J dropped 9 bases, with 19 bases sitting between them. CDR3 nucleotide sequence: TGTGCTAGTGCGGGGGGCAGGACAGCTAGTTCACCCCTCCACTTT. It translates to CASAGGRTASSPLHF.

This chain joins TRBV6-1 and TRBJ1-2; the D gene is possibly TRBD1 (6 bases). The length of the CDR3 is 12 residues. Germline V CDR1 and CDR2: MNHNS, SASEGT. V was cut by 3 bases and J by 7 bases, with 9 bases left in between. The DNA for the CDR3 is TGTGCCAGCAGTGATACAGGGAGTGGCTACACCTTC. It encodes CASSDTGSGYTF.

The table lists this clone with a count of one. The chain has TRBV19 and TRBJ1-1; TRBD1 matches at 10 bases. The ends lost 6 bases at V and 4 bases at J; junction bases unmatched: 11. Germline-derived CDR1 and CDR2 are LNHDA and SQIVND (reference sequence). CDR3 size: 16 residues. The CDR3 region has the DNA TGTGCCAGTAGGTTCGGGACAGGGGCGGTGAGCACTGAAGCTTTCTTT. Protein product: CASRFGTGAVSTEAFF.

This rearrangement joins TRBV20-1 to TRBJ1-1; D is unresolved. There are 11 residues in the CDR3. The germline CDR1 and CDR2 sequences are DFQATT and SNEGSKA (reference sequence). Trimming took 3 bases from V and 9 from J, leaving 11 bases between them. The CDR3, as DNA: TGCAGTGCTAGCGAGGGCAGTCAAGCTTTCTTT. Protein: CSASEGSQAFF.

V gene TRBV5-5 combines with J gene TRBJ2-5; no definite D call. The CDR3 is made up of 14 amino acids. Germline V lookup: CDR1 SGHKS, CDR2 YYEKEE (reference sequence). The V gene lost 1 base and the J gene lost 2 bases, with 9 bases spanning the gap. This CDR3 reads CASSLINIQETQYF. CDR3 nucleotide sequence: TGTGCCAGCAGCTTGATTAACATACAAGAGACCCAGTACTTC.

V is TRBV7-9 and J is TRBJ1-2; D is undetermined. Germline V lookup: CDR1 SEHNR, CDR2 FQNEAQ (reference sequence). The CDR3 contains 14 residues. With 1 base removed from V and 8 bases from J, the gap between germline ends came to 14 bases. In DNA, the CDR3 is TGTGCCAGCAGCTTAGGTGAGGGCGCAGGCGGCTACACCTTC. Protein: CASSLGEGAGGYTF.

This clone has just one count. J is TRBJ1-1 and V is TRBV5-8; the match to TRBD1 covers 7 bases. Germline lookup yields CDR1 SGHTS and CDR2 YDEGEE. Losses at the gene ends were 1 base for V and 1 base for J; bases not matched to a gene: 7. This CDR3 comprises 16 residues. CDR3 DNA: TGTGCCAGCAGCTTGCGGGGACAGCTCAGGAACACTGAAGCTTTCTTT. This gives the protein CASSLRGQLRNTEAFF.

The chain links TRBV6-5 to TRBJ2-7; 7 nucleotides line up with TRBD1. Germline V CDR1 and CDR2: MNHEY, SVGAGI. The CDR3 has 15 residues. V lost 7 bases and J lost 2; bases outside the gene matches: 11. The CDR3 region has the DNA TGTGCCAGCAACGACCGCACAGGGGCCACCTACGAGCAGTACTTC. Translating gives CASNDRTGATYEQYF.

The gene calls are TRBV3-1 (or the pseudogene TRBV3-2) and TRBJ1-2, with D possibly being TRBD1 (5 bases). With 1 base removed from V and 2 bases from J, the gap between germline ends came to 8 bases. The CDR3 runs 14 residues. Germline-derived CDR1 and CDR2 are LGHDT and YNNKEL (reference sequence). The CDR3: CASSQGRGNYGYTF. For the CDR3, the DNA is TGTGCCAGCAGCCAAGGGAGGGGAAACTATGGCTACACCTTC.

The chain combines TRBV27 with TRBJ1-1; D is possibly TRBD1 (5 bases). Germline V gene data show CDR1 as MNHEY and CDR2 as SMNVEV (reference sequence). The CDR3 runs 13 residues. The V gene lost 2 bases and the J gene lost 7 bases, with 11 bases spanning the gap. CDR3 sequence reads: CASSLRGRGEAFF. The CDR3 DNA follows: TGTGCCAGCAGTTTAAGGGGAAGAGGTGAAGCTTTCTTT.

Only one count was recorded for this clone. The chain has TRBV7-9 and TRBJ2-1; no clear D. V gave up 4 bases and J gave up 0 bases, with 4 bases separating them. The germline gives CDR1 SEHNR, CDR2 FQNEAQ (reference sequence). CDR3 size: 13 residues. CDR3 nucleotide sequence: TGTGCCAGCAGCTCCGTCTCCTACAATGAGCAGTTCTTC. Protein product: CASSSVSYNEQFF.

Here the CDR3 reads CASSLGRGAGGNSDTQYF. For the CDR3, the DNA is TGTGCCAGCAGCTTAGGGAGGGGAGCGGGAGGGAACTCAGATACGCAGTATTTT. The chain carries TRBV7-8 and TRBJ2-3; 10 bases agree with TRBD2. V trimming: 1 base; J trimming: 4 bases; junction bases outside the gene matches: 11. The CDR3 extends over 18 amino acids. The germline V gene encodes CDR1 SGHVS and CDR2 FQNEAQ.

The chain recombines TRBV5-1 with TRBJ2-1, with D possibly matching TRBD1 (5 bases). Germline V gene data show CDR1 as SGHRS and CDR2 as YFSETQ. CDR3 size: 11 residues. The V gene lost 4 bases and the J gene lost 10 bases, with 9 bases spanning the gap. CDR3 nucleotide sequence: TGCGCCAGCAGCATGACAGACGAGCAGTTCTTC. Protein product: CASSMTDEQFF.

This clone has a handful of counts. The CDR3 region is CASSLSSFSNQPQHF. CDR3 in DNA: TGTGCCAGCAGCTTGAGTAGTTTTAGCAATCAGCCCCAGCATTTT. The chain has TRBV5-6 and TRBJ1-5; D remains ambiguous. Trimming took 1 base from V and 0 from J, leaving 8 bases between them. The CDR3 loop spans 15 amino acids. CDR1 is SGHDT, CDR2 YYEEEE, per germline.

This clone has only one observation. The chain uses TRBV6-1 and TRBJ1-2; weak D call: TRBD1 (5 bases). The length of the CDR3 is 14 residues. V was trimmed by 0 bases and J by 7 bases, leaving 12 bases between them. The germline V gene encodes CDR1 MNHNS and CDR2 SASEGT. In DNA form, the CDR3 reads TGTGCCAGCAGTGAAGCGTGGGGCGCTGGTGGCTACACCTTC. It specifies CASSEAWGAGGYTF.

The rearrangement links TRBV3-1 (or the pseudogene TRBV3-2) to TRBJ2-1, with TRBD2 matching over 9 bases. Germline V gene lookup returns CDR1 LGHDT and CDR2 YNNKEL (reference sequence). The CDR3 is 15 amino acids. The V segment lost 7 bases and the J segment 3 bases; nucleotides outside the gene matches: 7. The DNA for the CDR3 is TGTGCCAGCAAACAGACTAGCGGAGACTACAATGAGCAGTTCTTC. It translates to CASKQTSGDYNEQFF.

The rearrangement joins TRBV30 to TRBJ1-2, with D possibly matching TRBD1 (5 bases). CDR3 size: 12 residues. Looked up from germline, CDR1 is GTSNPN and CDR2 is SVGIG (reference sequence). V lost 4 bases and J 7 bases, leaving 13 bases between the germline ends. The CDR3 loop reads CAWTNAGLGYTF. The CDR3 DNA is TGTGCCTGGACTAACGCGGGACTTGGCTACACCTTC.

The chain joins TRBV5-1 to TRBJ2-2; 10 bases align to TRBD2. Germline-derived CDR1 and CDR2 are SGHRS and YFSETQ. This CDR3 has 17 residues. V trimming: 1 base; J trimming: 4 bases; junction bases outside the gene matches: 7. The CDR3 DNA reads as TGCGCCAGCAGCTTGAGTGCTAGCGGGGGTTCCACCGGGGAGCTGTTTTTT. This sequence encodes CASSLSASGGSTGELFF. The variable domain in full, with the rest retrieved from reference TRBV5-1 and TRBJ2-2, is KAGVTQTPRYLIKTRGQQVTLSCSPISGHRSVSWYQQTPGQGLQFLFEYFSETQRNKGNFPGRFSGRQFSNSRSEMNVSTLELGDSALYLCASSLSASGGSTGELFFGEGSRLTVL.

The CDR3 region is CASSTTPQGYPRDTQYF. Here the CDR3 DNA reads TGTGCCAGTAGTACGACCCCTCAGGGATACCCTAGAGATACGCAGTATTTT. This chain links TRBV19 with TRBJ2-3; a possible D gene is TRBD1 (5 bases). The V and J ends lost 4 bases and 5 bases respectively, with 22 bases between them. This CDR3 comprises 17 residues. CDR1 LNHDA and CDR2 SQIVND come from the germline V gene (reference sequence).

CDR3 in DNA: TGTGCCAGCGCTGGGGGGAGCGGGAGGTCCTCCTACGAGCAGTACTTC. Its translation: CASAGGSGRSSYEQYF. The chain links TRBV27 to TRBJ2-7; 9 nucleotides align to TRBD2. V dropped 8 bases and J dropped 0; count of bases not matched to a gene: 11. Germline CDR1 is MNHEY and CDR2 is SMNVEV (reference sequence). The CDR3 loop spans 16 amino acids.

The V gene is TRBV15, the J gene TRBJ2-3; the match to TRBD2 covers 7 bases. Trimming cost V 5 bases and J 3 bases; bases outside gene matches: 8. Germline CDR1 reads LNHNV; CDR2 reads YYDKDF (reference sequence). This CDR3 comprises 15 residues. CDR3 coding DNA: TGTGCCACCAGCGGCCTCGGCGGGAGTACAGATACGCAGTATTTT. Residues: CATSGLGGSTDTQYF.

V is TRBV14 and J is TRBJ2-6, with D uncertain. V was trimmed by 0 bases and J by 2 bases, leaving 8 bases between them. Germline V gene data show CDR1 as SGHDN and CDR2 as FVKESK. The CDR3 is 16 residues long. The DNA of the CDR3 is TGTGCCAGCAGCCAAGATCGGTTCCCTGGGGCCAACGTCCTGACTTTC. It is translated as CASSQDRFPGANVLTF.